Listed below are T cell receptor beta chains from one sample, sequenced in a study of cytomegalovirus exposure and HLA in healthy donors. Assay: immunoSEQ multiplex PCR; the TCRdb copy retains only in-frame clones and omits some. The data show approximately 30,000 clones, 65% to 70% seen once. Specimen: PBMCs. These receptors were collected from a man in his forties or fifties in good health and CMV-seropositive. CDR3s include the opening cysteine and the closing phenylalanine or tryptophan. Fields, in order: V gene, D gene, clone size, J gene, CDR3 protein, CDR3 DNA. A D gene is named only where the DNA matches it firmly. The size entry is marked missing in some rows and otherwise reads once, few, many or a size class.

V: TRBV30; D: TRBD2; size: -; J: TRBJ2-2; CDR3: CAWATSGVGGELFF; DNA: TGTGCCTGGGCGACTAGCGGGGTAGGCGGGGAGCTGTTTTTT
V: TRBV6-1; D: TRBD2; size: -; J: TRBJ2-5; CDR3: CASSLAGGRGETQYF; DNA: TGTGCCAGCAGTCTAGCGGGGGGGAGGGGAGAGACCCAGTACTTC
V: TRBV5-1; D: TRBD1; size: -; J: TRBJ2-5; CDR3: CASSSGQALFQETQYF; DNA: TGCGCCAGCAGCTCGGGACAGGCCTTATTCCAAGAGACCCAGTACTTC
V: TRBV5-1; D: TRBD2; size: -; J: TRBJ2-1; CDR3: CASSLSRGAREQFF; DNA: TGCGCCAGCAGCTTGTCGCGGGGGGCCCGGGAGCAGTTCTTC
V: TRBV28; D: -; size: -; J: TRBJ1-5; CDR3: CASSPLQGFSNQPQHF; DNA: TGTGCCAGCAGTCCCCTACAGGGTTTTAGCAATCAGCCCCAGCATTTT
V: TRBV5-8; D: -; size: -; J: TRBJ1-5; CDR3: CASNLGFNQPQHF; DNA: TGTGCCAGCAACCTGGGCTTCAATCAGCCCCAGCATTTT
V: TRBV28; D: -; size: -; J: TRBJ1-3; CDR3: CASSSLLQSAGNTIYF; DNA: TGTGCCAGCAGTTCCCTTCTCCAGTCTGCTGGAAACACCATATATTTT
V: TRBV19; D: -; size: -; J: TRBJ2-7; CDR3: CASSWTNSYEQYF; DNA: TGTGCCAGTAGTTGGACTAACTCCTACGAGCAGTACTTC
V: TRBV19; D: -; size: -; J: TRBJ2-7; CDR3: CASSIVPGYEQYF; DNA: TGTGCCAGTAGTATCGTCCCAGGGTACGAGCAGTACTTC
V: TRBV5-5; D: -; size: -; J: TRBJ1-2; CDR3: CASSLAGNYGYTF; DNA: TGTGCCAGCAGCTTGGCGGGGAACTATGGCTACACCTTC
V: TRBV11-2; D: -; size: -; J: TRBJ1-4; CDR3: CASSRGINEKLFF; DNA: TGTGCCAGCTCCCGGGGGATTAATGAAAAACTGTTTTTT
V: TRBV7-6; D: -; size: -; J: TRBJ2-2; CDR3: CASSPPWGVGDTGELFF; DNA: TGTGCCAGCAGCCCCCCTTGGGGGGTGGGTGACACCGGGGAGCTGTTTTTT
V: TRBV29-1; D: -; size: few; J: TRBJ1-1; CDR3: CSVVRLQGNTEAFF; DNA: TGCAGCGTTGTCAGGCTCCAGGGGAACACTGAAGCTTTCTTT
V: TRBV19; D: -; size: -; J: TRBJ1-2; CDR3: CASNLGGGYTF; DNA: TGTGCCAGTAACCTGGGGGGAGGCTACACCTTC
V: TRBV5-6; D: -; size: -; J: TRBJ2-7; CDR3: CASSLGQVSYEQYF; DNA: TGTGCCAGCAGCTTGGGACAGGTCTCCTACGAGCAGTACTTC
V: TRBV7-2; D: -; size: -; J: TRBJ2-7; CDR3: CASSFQPGASYEQYF; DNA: TGTGCCAGCAGCTTTCAGCCGGGAGCTTCCTACGAGCAGTACTTC